The sequence of this T cell receptor (beta chain) was determined in a study of blood T cell repertoires in COVID-19. The V end was cut by 5 bases, the J end by 6 bases, with 14 bases between. This CDR3 is 13 amino acids long. The data were produced by immunoSEQ multiplex PCR, yet TCRdb's version contains in-frame clones alone and is incomplete. The sample shows 200,000 to 250,000 clones, roughly 85% of them seen only once. The rearrangement uses TRBV12-3 or TRBV12-4 and TRBJ2-7, with D possibly being TRBD1 (6 bases). The sequence derives from a man in his forties or fifties with acute or convalescent COVID-19. Sequenced material: peripheral blood. CDR3 protein: CASSPLQGFEQYF. The CDR3 region has the DNA TGTGCCAGCAGTCCATTACAGGGTTTCGAGCAGTACTTC.